This T cell receptor beta chain was captured by sequencing in a study of control samples from healthy donors and cancer patients. This clone was found a few times. Within the sample, other DNA sequences also encode this same CDR3. Here immunoSEQ multiplex PCR was the method, and the copy in TCRdb shows in-frame clones only, minus some. The data show around 81,000 clones, over 90% seen once. The ends lost 4 bases at V and 5 bases at J; junction bases unmatched: 11. Germline lookup yields CDR1 SGHTA and CDR2 FQGNSA. CDR3 length: 16 residues. The TCR sequence derives from a young woman in good health. The sample consisted of blood. This chain connects TRBV7-2 to TRBJ2-1; 7 bases map to TRBD2. The CDR3 region has the DNA TGTGCCAGCAGCTCCCGAACTAGCGAAATTCACAATGAGCAGTTCTTC. Amino acid sequence: CASSSRTSEIHNEQFF.